This TCR beta chain was recovered during a study of cytomegalovirus exposure and HLA in healthy donors. The PCR used 60 Vbeta and 13 Jbeta primers. Assay used: immunoSEQ multiplex PCR; TCRdb lists only in-frame clones, some missing. The sample shows tens of thousands of clones, approximately 78% of them seen only once. General observations from the study: Earlier findings revealed that most TCR beta V segments proved productive either about 87% or about 30% of the time. Immune exposure data for these donors was limited to CMV serostatus.

The germline CDR1 and CDR2 sequences are LGHNT and FRNRAP. The CDR3 has 17 amino acids. With V trimmed by 1 base and J by 1 base, 4 bases remained unmatched. Points on this clone: Its specificity is not known.

The sequenced material came from PBMCs. V usage is TRBV12-5 and J usage is TRBJ2-3, with TRBD2 matching 11 bases. This TCR was sampled from a man aged 35 to 55 in good health and CMV-seronegative. CDR3 DNA sequence: TGTGCTAGTGGTTTGGCCCGGACTAGCGGGCGCACAGATACGCAGTATTTT. Translated: CASGLARTSGRTDTQYF.